Reported below is one T cell receptor beta chain. This entry is derived from a study of blood T cell repertoires in COVID-19. Study summary: The study drew acute and convalescent COVID-19 samples from the United States, Italy and Spain. T cells, B-cell-depleted T cells, or PBMCs supplied cDNA or gDNA.

In the source study's methods: Quantification of nucleated cells was approximated via reference gene primer amplification. The table came from immunoSEQ multiplex PCR; TCRdb's copy has only in-frame clones and leaves some out. The V and J calls and clone size come from that table; D and trimming were worked out from the DNA. The sample comprises under 130,000 clones, about 85% of which are singletons, and 4% to 5% rests with the top ten. V shed 6 bases, J shed 6 bases, and the junction held 13 bases outside the gene matches. The germline V gene has CDR1 SQVTM and CDR2 ANQGSEA. The CDR3 extends over 14 amino acids.

The sequence was collected from a man aged 50 to 60 with acute or convalescent COVID-19. This chain connects TRBV29-1 to TRBJ2-7; TRBD1 agrees at 8 bases. The sample comprised peripheral blood. The CDR3 region is CSVIGTGPRSEQYF. The DNA of the CDR3 is TGCAGCGTGATCGGGACAGGTCCCAGGAGCGAGCAGTACTTC.